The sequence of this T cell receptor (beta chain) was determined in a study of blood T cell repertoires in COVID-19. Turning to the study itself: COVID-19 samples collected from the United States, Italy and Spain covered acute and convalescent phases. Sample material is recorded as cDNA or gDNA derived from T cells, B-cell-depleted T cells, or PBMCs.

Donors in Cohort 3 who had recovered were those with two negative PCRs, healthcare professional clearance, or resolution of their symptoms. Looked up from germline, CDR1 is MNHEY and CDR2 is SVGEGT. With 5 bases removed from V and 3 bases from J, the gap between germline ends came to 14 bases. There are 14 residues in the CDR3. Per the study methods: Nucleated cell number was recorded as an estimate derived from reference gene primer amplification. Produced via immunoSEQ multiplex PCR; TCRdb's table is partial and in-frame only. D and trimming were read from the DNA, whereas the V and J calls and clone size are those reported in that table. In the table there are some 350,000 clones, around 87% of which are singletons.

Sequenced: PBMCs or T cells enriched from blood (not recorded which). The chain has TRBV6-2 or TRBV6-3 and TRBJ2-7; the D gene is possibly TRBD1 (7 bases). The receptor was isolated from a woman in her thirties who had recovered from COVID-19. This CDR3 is CASSTGGGLYEQYF. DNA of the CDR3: TGTGCCAGCAGTACCGGAGGGGGCCTCTACGAGCAGTACTTC.